These 19 T cell receptor beta chains came from one sample sequenced in a study of post-analysis software for immune sequencing data. Incorporated into the TCR beta cDNA libraries were unique molecular identifiers, which served to reduce PCR and sequencing biases. One entry per CDR3 protein results from TCRdb running MiXCR on the PCR reads. The sample lists hundreds of thousands of distinct CDR3 sequences, under 55% seen once, with around 10% in the top ten. Points from the study as a whole: Included in a set of four or five TRBV segments more frequent in patients than controls were TRBV5-6, TRBV5-1 and TRBV20-1.

Their antigens are not known. Sequencing was done on a sample of blood. These receptors originate from a girl aged 5-17 years with multiple sclerosis.

For this clonotype: Compared with germline, one end of the junction differs, possibly owing to a read error. V gene TRBV5-1 combines with J gene TRBJ2-7; 7 nucleotides match TRBD1. Germline CDR1 and CDR2: SGHRS and YFSETQ. The CDR3 is 14 amino acids. Here the CDR3 reads CASNLGQIAYEQYF. In nucleotides, the CDR3 is TGCGCCAGCAACTTGGGACAGATAGCCTACGAGCAGTACTTC.

The gene calls are TRBV9 and TRBJ1-2; D is unclear. V lost 0 bases and J 7 bases, leaving 22 bases between the germline ends. CDR3 size: 17 residues. Germline V gives CDR1 SGDLS, CDR2 YYNGEE. This CDR3 is CASSVGSPALVPGGYTF. CDR3 coding DNA: TGTGCCAGCAGCGTAGGATCGCCGGCCCTAGTGCCTGGTGGCTACACCTTC.

This clonotype was counted ten times or more. CDR3 loop: CSAERGSDEQYF. The CDR3 DNA follows: TGCAGCGCCGAAAGGGGGAGTGACGAGCAGTACTTC. The V call is TRBV29-1, the J call TRBJ2-7, with D perhaps matching TRBD1 (6 bases). This CDR3 region has 12 residues. With 7 bases removed from V and 5 bases from J, the gap between germline ends came to 15 bases. The germline V gene has CDR1 SQVTM and CDR2 ANQGSEA.

This chain connects TRBV29-1 to TRBJ1-2; D gene uncertain. CDR1 is SQVTM and CDR2 is ANQGSEA in the germline V gene. The V end lost 3 bases, the J end lost 6 bases, and 8 bases lay between the germline ends. The CDR3 length is 11 residues. CDR3 in amino acids: CSVDVGHGYTF. The CDR3 DNA reads TGCAGCGTTGATGTGGGTCATGGCTACACCTTC.

The genes are TRBV5-1 and TRBJ2-3, with a possible D match to TRBD1 (5 bases). The CDR3 spans 15 residues. CDR1 and CDR2 from the germline V gene are SGHRS and YFSETQ. The ends were cut back, 4 bases at V and 2 bases at J, with 14 bases in the middle. The CDR3 loop is CASSLLQDPTDTQYF. DNA for the CDR3: TGCGCCAGCAGCCTGCTACAGGACCCCACAGATACGCAGTATTTT. Looking up the rest from reference TRBV5-1 and TRBJ2-3 gives the full variable domain: KAGVTQTPRYLIKTRGQQVTLSCSPISGHRSVSWYQQTPGQGLQFLFEYFSETQRNKGNFPGRFSGRQFSNSRSEMNVSTLELGDSALYLCASSLLQDPTDTQYFGPGTRLTVL.

This clonotype showed up just a few times. The chain couples TRBV4-2 to TRBJ2-4; possibly TRBD2 for D (6 bases). The DNA end lines up better with TRBJ2-7; the J call may be wrong. This CDR3 is built from 13 residues. CDR1 and CDR2 (germline): LGHNA, YNFKEQ. CDR3 sequence reads: CASSQVADYEQYF. CDR3 nucleotide sequence: TGTGCCAGCAGCCAAGTAGCGGACTACGAGCAGTACTTC.

There are a few counts of this clonotype. CDR3 nucleotide sequence: TGTGCCAGCAGCTTGACTAGCGCGATCTACGAGCAGTACTTC. Its translation: CASSLTSAIYEQYF. The chain recombines TRBV7-2 with TRBJ2-5, with 8 bases aligning to TRBD2. The J call is doubtful: the DNA matches TRBJ2-7 better. The CDR3 extends over 14 amino acids. Germline CDR1 is SGHTA and CDR2 is FQGNSA.

J is TRBJ1-4 and V is TRBV14; D perhaps matches TRBD1 (5 bases). The CDR3 contains 15 residues. CDR1 SGHDN and CDR2 FVKESK come from the germline V gene. V was shortened by 4 bases and J by 8 bases, with 17 bases between the two germline ends. Here the CDR3 reads CASSPPGSWEEKLFF. As DNA, the CDR3 is TGTGCCAGCAGCCCTCCAGGGTCGTGGGAGGAAAAACTGTTTTTT.

V gene TRBV19 combines with J gene TRBJ2-2, with 8 bases that match TRBD1. J lost 2 bases, V lost 4 bases, and 6 bases had no gene match. In germline, CDR1 is LNHDA, CDR2 SQIVND (reference sequence). CDR3 length: 16 amino acids. The CDR3 here is CASSRTGGRNTGELFF. DNA for the CDR3: TGTGCCAGTAGTAGAACAGGGGGACGTAACACCGGGGAGCTGTTTTTT.

The V gene is TRBV28, the J gene TRBJ2-3, with a possible D match to TRBD2 (7 bases). Trimming stripped 3 bases from V and 4 bases from J, with 14 bases between. The CDR3 sequence is 15 residues long. Germline V gene lookup returns CDR1 MDHEN and CDR2 SYDVKM. The CDR3 loop is CASSFGGGRPDTQYF. The DNA for the CDR3 is TGTGCCAGCAGTTTTGGGGGGGGGCGGCCAGATACGCAGTATTTT.

Only a few counts were recorded for this clonotype. The chain has TRBV5-1 and TRBJ2-1; TRBD1 agrees at 10 bases. This CDR3 is built from 15 residues. V was pared by 1 base and J by 6 bases, with 4 bases of the junction left unmatched. Germline assignment: CDR1 SGHRS and CDR2 YFSETQ. The CDR3 nucleotides are TGCGCCAGCAGCTTGCCCTGGACAGGGGGCAATGAGCAGTTCTTC. This codes for CASSLPWTGGNEQFF. The whole variable domain, remainder taken from reference TRBV5-1 and TRBJ2-1, is KAGVTQTPRYLIKTRGQQVTLSCSPISGHRSVSWYQQTPGQGLQFLFEYFSETQRNKGNFPGRFSGRQFSNSRSEMNVSTLELGDSALYLCASSLPWTGGNEQFFGPGTRLTVL.

This clonotype was seen many times. The V gene is TRBV10-3, the J gene TRBJ2-1; the D call may be TRBD1 or TRBD2 (5 bases each). CDR3 length: 17 residues. Germline V lookup: CDR1 ENHRY, CDR2 SYGVKD. Deletions cut 0 bases from V and 6 bases from J, with 18 bases between. This CDR3 is CAISESGTSLVSNEQFF. As DNA, the CDR3 is TGTGCCATCAGTGAGTCAGGGACCTCCTTGGTCTCCAATGAGCAGTTCTTC.

As regards this clonotype: At one boundary the junction diverges from the germline segment, which might be a read error. V gene TRBV7-9 combines with J gene TRBJ2-7; unclear D gene. The CDR3 is made up of 15 amino acids. The germline V gene encodes CDR1 SEHNR and CDR2 FQNEAQ (reference sequence). DNA for the CDR3: TGTTCCAGCAGCTTAGAGCCTGCGAATGACTACGAGCAGTACTTC. It specifies CSSSLEPANDYEQYF.

This clonotype was detected only a few times. The chain combines TRBV7-9 with TRBJ2-1; 10 nucleotides line up with TRBD1. Germline V gives CDR1 SEHNR, CDR2 FQNEAQ (reference sequence). This CDR3 region has 13 residues. J gave up 5 bases and V 5 bases, and 0 bases lay outside the gene matches. CDR3 bases: TGTGCCAGCAGCGGACAGGGGGACAATGAGCAGTTCTTC. Translation gives CASSGQGDNEQFF.

This chain uses TRBV7-8 with TRBJ2-7, with TRBD1 as a possible D gene (6 bases). Trimming took 4 bases from V and 5 from J, leaving 18 bases between them. Per the germline V gene, CDR1 is SGHVS and CDR2 is FQNEAQ. CDR3 length: 15 residues. The CDR3 loop is CASSSRTAAGDEQYF. CDR3 nucleotide sequence: TGTGCCAGCAGCTCCCGGACAGCGGCGGGTGACGAGCAGTACTTC.

This clonotype was seen only once. The chain joins TRBV12-3 or TRBV12-4 to TRBJ1-2; unclear D gene. The ends were cut back, 2 bases at V and 5 bases at J, with 6 bases in the middle. The CDR3 totals 12 residues. CDR3 DNA: TGTGCCAGCAGTTTAAGTGCGTATGGCTACACCTTC. Translation: CASSLSAYGYTF.

The V gene is TRBV7-6, the J gene TRBJ2-7; D gene unclear. The CDR3 runs to 15 residues. V was pared by 1 base and J by 3 bases, with 13 bases between. Germline assignment: CDR1 SGHVS and CDR2 FNYEAQ. CDR3 sequence (DNA): TGTGCCAGCAGCTTAGGCCAGAATATGATCTACGAGCAGTACTTC. Its translation is CASSLGQNMIYEQYF.

The chain has TRBV6-6 and TRBJ2-7, with D perhaps TRBD1 (5 bases). The V gene's germline CDR1 is MNHNY and CDR2 SVGAGI (reference sequence). The CDR3 runs 13 residues. Trimming removed 7 bases at V and 2 bases at J, with 12 bases between. The CDR3 coding sequence is TGTGCCAGCACCTTGACAGAGGCCTACGAGCAGTACTTC. This sequence encodes CASTLTEAYEQYF.

This clonotype came up a few times. V gene TRBV27 combines with J gene TRBJ2-7; possible D gene TRBD1, 5 bases. Trimming removed 3 bases from V and 2 bases from J, with 11 bases in between. Germline CDR1 is MNHEY and CDR2 is SMNVEV (reference sequence). The CDR3 runs 14 residues. CDR3 DNA: TGTGCCAGCAGTTTGAACGGACAACCCTACGAGCAGTACTTC. It yields the protein CASSLNGQPYEQYF.